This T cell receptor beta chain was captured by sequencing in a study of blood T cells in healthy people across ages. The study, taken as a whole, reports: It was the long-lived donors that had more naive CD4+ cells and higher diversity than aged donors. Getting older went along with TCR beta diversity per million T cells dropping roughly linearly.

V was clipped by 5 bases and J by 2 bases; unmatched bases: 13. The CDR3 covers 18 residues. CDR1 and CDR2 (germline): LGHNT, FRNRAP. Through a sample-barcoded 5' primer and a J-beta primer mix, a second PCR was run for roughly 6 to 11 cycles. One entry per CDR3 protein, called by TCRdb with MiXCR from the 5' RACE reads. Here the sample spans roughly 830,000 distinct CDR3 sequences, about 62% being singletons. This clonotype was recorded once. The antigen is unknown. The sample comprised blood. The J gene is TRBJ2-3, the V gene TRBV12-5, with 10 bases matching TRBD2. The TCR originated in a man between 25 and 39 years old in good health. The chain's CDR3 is CASGAFWLAGALTDTQYF. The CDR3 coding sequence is TGTGCTAGTGGTGCCTTTTGGCTAGCGGGGGCCCTCACAGATACGCAGTATTTT.